Listed here are 28 T cell receptor beta chains from one sample, sequenced in a study of blood T cell repertoires in COVID-19. Produced via immunoSEQ multiplex PCR; TCRdb's table is partial and in-frame only. The table shows about 250,000 clones, with nearly 95% occurring only once. Material: peripheral blood. All receptors derive from a man younger than 45 with COVID-19, enrolled during active disease.

The J gene is TRBJ2-5, the V gene TRBV7-9, with D unresolved. Trimming removed 6 bases at V and 1 base at J, with 15 bases between. The length of the CDR3 is 15 residues. From germline, CDR1 is SEHNR and CDR2 FQNEAQ (reference sequence). CDR3 DNA: TGTGCCAGCAGTTTTAGTCCGTTATCCCAAGAGACCCAGTACTTC. Its translation is CASSFSPLSQETQYF.

The chain combines TRBV29-1 with TRBJ2-7; weak D call: TRBD2 (5 bases). The V gene lost 6 bases and the J gene lost 3 bases, with 6 bases spanning the gap. CDR3 length: 10 residues. Germline CDR1 and CDR2: SQVTM and ANQGSEA. The CDR3 sequence is CSVRDYEQYF. In DNA, the CDR3 is TGCAGCGTCCGGGACTACGAGCAGTACTTC.

This clone was counted only a few times. The chain uses TRBV11-2 and TRBJ2-7; weak D call: TRBD1 (5 bases). Germline CDR1 reads SGHAT; CDR2 reads FQNNGV. The CDR3 runs to 15 residues. Trimming removed 5 bases from V and 5 bases from J, with 19 bases in between. The CDR3 region is CASSPQELRMDEQYF. The CDR3 nucleotides are TGTGCCAGCAGCCCACAGGAACTACGTATGGACGAGCAGTACTTC.

The rearrangement joins TRBV4-2 to TRBJ1-3, with D unresolved. Germline V gene data show CDR1 as LGHNA and CDR2 as YNFKEQ. The CDR3 runs to 17 residues. Trimming stripped 0 bases from V and 0 bases from J, with 12 bases between. The CDR3 sequence is CASSQEASMSSGNTIYF. The CDR3, as DNA: TGTGCCAGCAGCCAAGAAGCTTCGATGAGCTCTGGAAACACCATATATTTT.

The V and J genes are TRBV4-2 and TRBJ1-1; D is ambiguous. The CDR3 is 14 amino acids. Germline assignment: CDR1 LGHNA and CDR2 YNFKEQ. Between the trimmed V and J ends, which lost 0 bases and 2 bases, there was a span of 7 bases. Here the CDR3 reads CASSQDLRNTEAFF. The DNA for the CDR3 is TGTGCCAGCAGCCAAGATCTGCGAAACACTGAAGCTTTCTTT.

The V call is TRBV18, the J call TRBJ1-6; the match to TRBD1 covers 8 bases. V lost 2 bases to trimming and J lost 5 bases; unmatched junction nucleotides: 5. This CDR3 has 16 amino acids. Germline CDR1 reads KGHSH; CDR2 reads LQKENI. The CDR3 bases are TGTGCCAGCTCACCAGTTGGGACAGGAAATAATTCACCCCTCCACTTT. Protein sequence: CASSPVGTGNNSPLHF.

V gene TRBV10-2 combines with J gene TRBJ1-6, with D tentatively TRBD1 (5 bases). CDR1 WSHSY and CDR2 SAAADI come from the germline V gene. V gave up 2 bases and J gave up 10 bases, with 15 bases separating them. The CDR3 runs 15 residues. The DNA of the CDR3 is TGCGCCAGCAGTGAGACGGGGGGAAGAGACTCACCCCTCCACTTT. This sequence encodes CASSETGGRDSPLHF.

The CDR3: CASSLPSDYEGNEQFF. The CDR3 DNA is TGTGCCAGCAGCTTACCAAGTGACTATGAAGGGAATGAGCAGTTCTTC. The V call is TRBV7-9, the J call TRBJ2-1; D is possibly TRBD2 (5 bases). Trimming took 2 bases from V and 7 from J, leaving 18 bases between them. Germline values: CDR1 SEHNR, CDR2 FQNEAQ (reference sequence). There are 16 residues in the CDR3.

The chain joins TRBV19 to TRBJ2-1; 13 nucleotides line up with TRBD2. Germline loops: CDR1 LNHDA, CDR2 SQIVND (reference sequence). The J segment lost 4 bases and the V segment lost 8 bases, leaving 5 bases of the junction unmatched. This CDR3 contains 15 residues. The CDR3 here is CASRLAGGGYNEQFF. The CDR3 DNA reads TGTGCCAGTCGACTAGCGGGGGGAGGGTACAATGAGCAGTTCTTC. The whole variable domain, filled in from reference TRBV19 and TRBJ2-1, reads DGGITQSPKYLFRKEGQNVTLSCEQNLNHDAMYWYRQDPGQGLRLIYYSQIVNDFQKGDIAEGYSVSREKKESFPLTVTSAQKNPTAFYLCASRLAGGGYNEQFFGPGTRLTVL.

V gene TRBV4-1 combines with J gene TRBJ1-2; TRBD1 matches 7 bases. The CDR3 is 14 residues long. In germline, CDR1 is MGHRA, CDR2 YSYEKL. V shed 2 bases, J shed 7 bases, and the junction held 7 bases outside the gene matches. In DNA, the CDR3 is TGCGCCAGCAGCCAACAAGTCGGGACAGTTGGCTACACCTTC. As protein: CASSQQVGTVGYTF.

V is TRBV15 and J is TRBJ1-6, with 7 nucleotides matching TRBD1. The CDR3 consists of 18 residues. J lost 0 bases, V lost 2 bases, and 7 bases had no gene match. Germline values: CDR1 LNHNV, CDR2 YYDKDF (reference sequence). CDR3 amino acids: CATSRTSTGLSYNSPLHF. The CDR3, as DNA: TGTGCCACCAGCAGAACCTCGACAGGGCTCTCCTATAATTCACCCCTCCACTTT.

CDR3 protein: CASGLTGQVGTTEAFF. CDR3 DNA sequence: TGTGCTAGTGGTTTGACCGGACAGGTAGGGACCACTGAAGCTTTCTTT. This rearrangement joins TRBV12-5 to TRBJ1-1; TRBD1 matches at 7 bases. Germline CDR1 LGHNT, CDR2 FRNRAP. This CDR3 region has 16 residues. V lost 2 bases to trimming and J lost 4 bases; unmatched junction nucleotides: 10.

CDR3 sequence: CASSLAPGGTQYF. CDR3 in DNA: TGTGCCAGCAGTTTAGCGCCCGGAGGTACGCAGTATTTT. The gene calls are TRBV12-3 or TRBV12-4 and TRBJ2-3; D might be TRBD2 (5 bases). CDR3 length: 13 residues. Trimming removed 0 bases at V and 8 bases at J, with 9 bases between.

This clone was seen a single time. This chain links TRBV5-1 with TRBJ2-5; 7 nucleotides line up with TRBD2. V shed 4 bases and J 5 bases; nucleotides not matched to a gene: 5. The germline V gene has CDR1 SGHRS and CDR2 YFSETQ. The CDR3 length is 13 residues. In nucleotides, the CDR3 is TGCGCCAGCAGCACATTGGGGGGGGAGACCCAGTACTTC. It is translated as CASSTLGGETQYF.

This chain links TRBV27 with TRBJ1-5; perhaps TRBD1 as D (6 bases). Trimming took off 4 bases at V and 0 bases at J, with 10 bases between the two ends. CDR3 length: 15 residues. The germline gives CDR1 MNHEY, CDR2 SMNVEV (reference sequence). The CDR3 DNA reads as TGTGCCAGCAGTTCCAGGGGTCCTAGCAATCAGCCCCAGCATTTT. Translated: CASSSRGPSNQPQHF.

The chain couples TRBV29-1 to TRBJ2-1; 7 nucleotides align to TRBD2. The J segment lost 4 bases and the V segment lost 3 bases, leaving 6 bases of the junction unmatched. Germline V gene lookup returns CDR1 SQVTM and CDR2 ANQGSEA. The CDR3 runs 14 residues. CDR3 DNA: TGCAGCGTTGATGAGCGGGACCGATACAATGAGCAGTTCTTC. This codes for CSVDERDRYNEQFF.

V is TRBV2 and J is TRBJ2-5, with 10 nucleotides matching TRBD2. V lost 8 bases, J lost 2 bases, and 8 bases stayed unmatched. This CDR3 region has 15 residues. Germline values: CDR1 SNHLY, CDR2 FYNNEI. The DNA for the CDR3 is TGTGCCAGCGTTCGGCTAGCGGGGGTTCAAGAGACCCAGTACTTC. Encoded protein: CASVRLAGVQETQYF.

The rearrangement links TRBV7-2 to TRBJ1-1; 12 nucleotides align to TRBD1. Germline CDR1 and CDR2: SGHTA and FQGNSA. The CDR3 covers 15 residues. Unmatched junction bases numbered 6, after V lost 5 bases and J lost 5 bases. In nucleotides, the CDR3 is TGTGCCAGCAGCGACAGGGACAGGGGGCTGACTGAAGCTTTCTTT. This translates into CASSDRDRGLTEAFF.

The chain joins TRBV3-1 (or the pseudogene TRBV3-2) to TRBJ1-6, with D unclear. This CDR3 is 16 amino acids long. Germline assignment: CDR1 LGHDT and CDR2 YNNKEL (reference sequence). Trimming stripped 0 bases from V and 6 bases from J, with 12 bases between. Written as DNA, the CDR3 is TGTGCCAGCAGCCAAGACCCCTCCGACTTTAATTCACCCCTCCACTTT. This sequence encodes CASSQDPSDFNSPLHF.

The rearrangement joins TRBV21-1 to TRBJ2-7; no check of the table's D call, TRBD2, against the DNA was made. TRBV21-1 is described as a pseudogene. The CDR3 is made up of 14 amino acids. For the CDR3, the DNA is TGTGCCAGCAGCAACGTTCGGGGAGACTACGAGCAGTACTTC. As protein: CASSNVRGDYEQYF.

This clone was seen a few times. The V and J genes are TRBV2 and TRBJ1-1; D is possibly TRBD1 (5 bases). Looked up from germline, CDR1 is SNHLY and CDR2 is FYNNEI. V gave up 4 bases and J gave up 11 bases, with 14 bases separating them. The CDR3 contains 12 residues. CDR3 region: CASSVLRAGAFF. CDR3 sequence (DNA): TGTGCCAGCAGTGTTCTCAGGGCGGGGGCTTTCTTT.

The gene calls are TRBV18 and TRBJ1-2, with TRBD1 matching over 8 bases. Germline V gene sequence: CDR1 KGHSH, CDR2 LQKENI. The CDR3 totals 14 residues. The V gene end was trimmed by 6 bases and the J gene end by 8 bases; junction bases not matched to a gene: 11. The CDR3 sequence is CASSPGQGFWGYTF. In nucleotides, the CDR3 is TGTGCCAGCTCTCCAGGACAGGGATTCTGGGGCTACACCTTC. Full variable domain (outside the CDR3, taken from reference TRBV18 and TRBJ1-2): NAGVMQNPRHLVRRRGQEARLRCSPMKGHSHVYWYRQLPEEGLKFMVYLQKENIIDESGMPKERFSAEFPKEGPSILRIQQVVRGDSAAYFCASSPGQGFWGYTFGSGTRLTVV.

The chain links TRBV5-6 to TRBJ1-2; 9 bases are a match to TRBD1. V lost 4 bases, J lost 3 bases, and 4 bases stayed unmatched. Looked up from germline, CDR1 is SGHDT and CDR2 is YYEEEE. The CDR3 loop spans 14 amino acids. The CDR3 bases are TGTGCCAGCAGCCCGGGACAGGGTTACTATGGCTACACCTTC. As protein: CASSPGQGYYGYTF.

The chain recombines TRBV10-3 with TRBJ2-7; 8 bases are shared with TRBD1. The CDR3 is 15 residues long. V gave up 2 bases and J gave up 7 bases; unmatched junction bases: 10. CDR1 and CDR2 from the germline V gene are ENHRY and SYGVKD. CDR3 loop: CAISEPRTGKGEQYF. The CDR3, as DNA: TGTGCCATCAGTGAGCCCCGGACAGGGAAAGGGGAGCAGTACTTC.

J is TRBJ2-4 and V is TRBV19; 8 bases fit TRBD1. The J segment lost 5 bases and the V segment lost 10 bases, leaving 4 bases of the junction unmatched. CDR1 and CDR2 (germline): LNHDA, SQIVND (reference sequence). The CDR3 extends over 12 amino acids. The CDR3 loop is CATGQGQNIQYF. The CDR3 nucleotides are TGTGCCACCGGACAGGGCCAAAACATTCAGTACTTC. The full variable domain, with the rest looked up from reference TRBV19 and TRBJ2-4, is DGGITQSPKYLFRKEGQNVTLSCEQNLNHDAMYWYRQDPGQGLRLIYYSQIVNDFQKGDIAEGYSVSREKKESFPLTVTSAQKNPTAFYLCATGQGQNIQYFGAGTRLSVL.

The J gene is TRBJ1-5, the V gene TRBV7-9; no firm D call. This CDR3 comprises 12 residues. V lost 5 bases and J lost 9, with 11 bases in between. Germline loops: CDR1 SEHNR, CDR2 FQNEAQ (reference sequence). Here the CDR3 reads CASSTHGGPQHF. The CDR3 DNA reads as TGTGCCAGCAGCACACACGGAGGGCCCCAGCATTTT.

This chain links TRBV7-9 with TRBJ1-2, with D perhaps TRBD1 (5 bases). The germline V and J ends were trimmed by 1 base and 1 base, with 16 bases remaining between them. The CDR3 is made up of 17 amino acids. Looked up from germline, CDR1 is SEHNR and CDR2 is FQNEAQ (reference sequence). The DNA for the CDR3 is TGTGCCAGCAGCTTAGATCCGGGCAGGGTCCTTAACTATGGCTACACCTTC. Protein sequence: CASSLDPGRVLNYGYTF.

V is TRBV6-1 and J is TRBJ1-5; D not resolved. The CDR3 covers 13 residues. V dropped 1 base and J dropped 5 bases, with 6 bases sitting between them. Germline assignment: CDR1 MNHNS and CDR2 SASEGT. The CDR3 DNA follows: TGTGCCAGCAGTGAAGGTCAGGATCAGCCCCAGCATTTT. This gives the protein CASSEGQDQPQHF.